This TCR beta chain was recorded in a study of shared clonotypes between healthy human individuals. The CDR3 length is 13 residues. Germline values: CDR1 MDHEN, CDR2 SYDVKM. The V and J ends lost 3 bases and 1 base respectively, with 6 bases between them. TCRdb's table, derived via immunoSEQ multiplex PCR, lists solely in-frame clones and lacks some. The sample yields roughly 1 million clones, about three quarters seen once. Every contributor of samples was a Caucasian grown-up residing in Nashville, Tennessee. CD4+ cells underwent separation, giving CD45RA+ naive and CD45RA-negative memory subsets. Sequences were obtained from memory CD4+ T cells sorted from blood. Noted subset: CD45RA-negative fraction. The TCR comes from a man younger than 35 in good health. V usage is TRBV28 and J usage is TRBJ1-1; no clear D. Written as DNA, the CDR3 is TGTGCCAGCAGTTTGAACAGGAACACTGAAGCTTTCTTT. Translation gives CASSLNRNTEAFF.